This TCR beta chain was found in a study of cytomegalovirus exposure and HLA in healthy donors. The PCR was carried out with 60 Vbeta primers and 13 Jbeta primers. Sequenced by immunoSEQ multiplex PCR; TCRdb stores in-frame clones only, minus some. The data show 100,000 to 150,000 clones, with around 80% seen just once and 0.95% to 1.4% held by the top ten. On this clone: Its antigen is undetermined.

Points from the study as a whole: An analysis done earlier found most TCR beta V segments productive about 87% or about 30% of the time.

Germline V lookup: CDR1 SNHLY, CDR2 FYNNEI. CDR3 length: 15 residues. V was clipped by 6 bases and J by 8 bases, with 19 bases between them. V is TRBV2 and J is TRBJ1-4, with D possibly being TRBD1 (5 bases). This TCR came from a woman aged 25 to 45 in good health and CMV-seronegative. The sample consisted of PBMCs. CDR3 sequence (DNA): TGTGCCAGCAGCGCGCCCAGGGCCGGTGTGGAAAAACTGTTTTTT. It translates to CASSAPRAGVEKLFF.